This record concerns one T cell receptor beta chain sequence. The data stem from a study of blood T cell repertoires in COVID-19. Libraries were prepared by immunoSEQ multiplex PCR; TCRdb keeps only in-frame clonotypes and omits some of them. The sample holds roughly 90,000 clones, about 90% seen once. The ends were cut back, 4 bases at V and 0 bases at J, with 15 bases in the middle. The CDR3 spans 16 residues. Germline loops: CDR1 SGHNT, CDR2 YYREEE (reference sequence). The rearrangement links TRBV5-4 to TRBJ2-3; tentative D call: TRBD1 (6 bases). The sequencing sample was made of peripheral blood. This TCR came from a human donor in a cohort sampled during active COVID-19. The CDR3 loop is CASSLILTGSTDTQYF. For the CDR3, the DNA is TGTGCCAGCAGCCTAATCCTGACAGGAAGCACAGATACGCAGTATTTT. Full variable domain (remainder filled in from reference TRBV5-4 and TRBJ2-3): ETGVTQSPTHLIKTRGQQVTLRCSSQSGHNTVSWYQQALGQGPQFIFQYYREEENGRGNFPPRFSGLQFPNYSSELNVNALELDDSALYLCASSLILTGSTDTQYFGPGTRLTVL.